The 17 T cell receptor beta chains listed next were all sequenced from one sample in a study of metastatic and nonmetastatic thyroid tumors. TCRdb re-called the PCR reads with MiXCR. The sample lists around 28,000 clones, around 3.5% occurring once. All patients were untreated before thyroid surgery. The sequencing input was blood. These TCRs come from a male donor with papillary thyroid cancer or a benign thyroid nodule (not recorded which). Some clones in this sample may be carry-over from other donors' samples.

The chain recombines TRBV19 with TRBJ1-4, with unresolved D. Trimming left V 11 bases short and J 2 bases short, with 36 bases between. This CDR3 spans 21 amino acids. Germline V gene sequence: CDR1 LNHDA, CDR2 SQIVND (reference sequence). The CDR3 here is CAGTPETGLLSGSPTNEKLFF. The CDR3 DNA reads TGTGCCGGCACCCCTGAGACGGGGTTATTATCGGGATCCCCCACTAATGAAAAACTGTTTTTT.

This clone was observed a handful of times. The chain uses TRBV29-1 and TRBJ2-3, with no clear D. V dropped 7 bases and J dropped 0 bases, with 11 bases sitting between them. The germline CDR1 and CDR2 sequences are SQVTM and ANQGSEA. CDR3 length: 13 residues. CDR3 coding DNA: TGCAGCGCCCGCCAGAGGAGCACAGATACGCAGTATTTT. Amino acids: CSARQRSTDTQYF.

In its sample, this clone was seen a few times. At one of its ends the junction is not consistent with the germline gene, which may arise from a read error. The genes are TRBV6-5 and TRBJ1-5, with 10 positions matching TRBD1. The germline gives CDR1 MNHEY, CDR2 SVGAGI. CDR3 size: 15 residues. The CDR3 is CVSSYSWTGGQPQHF. The CDR3 DNA follows: TGTGTCAGCAGTTACTCTTGGACAGGGGGTCAGCCCCAGCATTTT.

This clone was seen more than once but under ten times. The J gene is TRBJ2-5, the V gene TRBV20-1, with 10 bases identical to TRBD2. V shed 5 bases, J shed 2 bases, and the junction held 5 bases outside the gene matches. This CDR3 has 14 residues. Germline loops: CDR1 DFQATT, CDR2 SNEGSKA (reference sequence). The CDR3 here is CSAPLAGAQETQYF. CDR3 nucleotide sequence: TGCAGTGCTCCTCTAGCGGGGGCTCAAGAGACCCAGTACTTC.

Many counts were recorded for this clone. This sequence may be a read error, since a much larger clone differs from it by one base. This chain connects TRBV24-1 to TRBJ2-3; D might be TRBD2 (5 bases). The CDR3 contains 14 residues. Germline-derived CDR1 and CDR2 are KGHDR and SFDVKD. CDR3: CATSDRRGWGTQCF. Written as DNA, the CDR3 is TGTGCCACCAGTGACCGCCGAGGGTGGGGTACGCAGTGTTTT.

This clone was counted once. The junction departs from the called germline gene at one end, perhaps through a read error. Other DNA sequences in the sample encode the same CDR3. The V and J genes are TRBV28 and TRBJ1-2; TRBD1 agrees at 7 bases. CDR3 size: 15 residues. Germline V gives CDR1 MDHEN, CDR2 SYDVKM. The CDR3 spells CASSSWEGARYGYTF. The CDR3 DNA reads as TGTGCCAGCAGCTCGTGGGAGGGGGCACGGTATGGATACACCTTC.

Judged by abundance, this clone is medium-sized. The sample carries other DNA sequences with the same CDR3. Here the CDR3 reads CASSPGEETQYF. The CDR3 DNA is TGTGCCAGCAGTCCCGGGGAGGAGACCCAGTACTTC. The V and J genes are TRBV6-2 or TRBV6-3 and TRBJ2-5, with D tentatively TRBD2 (5 bases). V was cut by 5 bases and J by 5 bases, with 9 bases left in between. This CDR3 has 12 amino acids. CDR1 MNHEY and CDR2 SVGEGT come from the germline V gene.

This clone was detected ten times or more. The junction shows a germline mismatch at one end, possibly a read error. The chain joins TRBV7-3 to TRBJ2-1, with 11 bases that match TRBD2. The CDR3 runs to 16 residues. Per germline, CDR1 SGHTA and CDR2 FQGTGA. The CDR3 DNA follows: TGTGCCAGCGGCTTAGTAGCGGGAGGGCCCAACAATGAGCAGTTCTTC. The encoded protein is CASGLVAGGPNNEQFF.

This clone has more than one count but fewer than ten. This rearrangement joins TRBV5-1 to TRBJ1-2; D unresolved. The germline V gene has CDR1 SGHRS and CDR2 YFSETQ. Trimming took 0 bases from V and 4 from J, leaving 13 bases between them. The CDR3 is made up of 15 amino acids. CDR3 protein: CASSLGTANIYGYTF. CDR3 bases: TGCGCCAGCAGCTTGGGGACCGCGAATATCTATGGCTACACCTTC.

This clone was counted only a few times. This rearrangement joins TRBV6-1 to TRBJ2-7, with D unclear. Germline CDR1 and CDR2: MNHNS and SASEGT. V shed 1 base and J shed 5 bases, with 6 bases lying between them. The length of the CDR3 is 12 residues. The CDR3 region is CASSEGTHEQYF. The CDR3, as DNA: TGTGCCAGCAGTGAAGGAACACACGAGCAGTACTTC.

This clone was found a few times. This rearrangement joins TRBV20-1 to TRBJ1-2; 8 nucleotides align to TRBD1. The CDR3 runs 14 residues. Per the germline V gene, CDR1 is DFQATT and CDR2 is SNEGSKA (reference sequence). V lost 1 base, J lost 3 bases, and 4 bases stayed unmatched. The CDR3 loop reads CSARGAQGDYGYTF. DNA for the CDR3: TGCAGTGCTAGAGGAGCACAGGGGGACTATGGCTACACCTTC.

This clone turned up a few times. The chain uses TRBV6-1 and TRBJ2-7, with D possibly matching TRBD1 (6 bases). The V gene lost 8 bases and the J gene lost 3 bases, with 11 bases spanning the gap. The CDR3 spans 12 residues. Germline-derived CDR1 and CDR2 are MNHNS and SASEGT. The CDR3 nucleotides are TGTGCCAGCTCGAGGGGGAACTACGAGCAGTACTTC. Translation gives CASSRGNYEQYF.

Details on this clone: The same CDR3 can be traced to other DNA sequences in this sample. The V gene is TRBV5-4, the J gene TRBJ1-3; TRBD1 might be the D (5 bases). The V gene lost 8 bases and the J gene lost 5 bases, with 14 bases spanning the gap. Germline CDR1 reads SGHNT; CDR2 reads YYREEE (reference sequence). The CDR3 loop spans 13 amino acids. CDR3: CASSVDTRNTIYF. The CDR3 DNA is TGTGCCAGTAGCGTGGACACACGAAACACCATATATTTT.

There are a few counts of this clone. Possible read error: a much larger clone is one base away. The V gene is TRBV5-6, the J gene TRBJ2-3; D gene unclear. There are 14 residues in the CDR3. CDR1 is SGHDT and CDR2 is YYEEEE in the germline V gene. Deletions cut 2 bases from V and 6 bases from J, with 13 bases between. CDR3 in amino acids: CASSLAWVRDTQYF. Here the CDR3 DNA reads TGTGCCAGCAGCTTAGCATGGGTTCGGGATACGCAGTATTTT. The complete variable domain, with remaining parts taken from reference TRBV5-6 and TRBJ2-3, reads DAGVTQSPTHLIKTRGQQVTLRCSPKSGHDTVSWYQQALGQGPQFIFQYYEEEERQRGNFPDRFSGHQFPNYSSELNVNALLLGDSALYLCASSLAWVRDTQYFGPGTRLTVL.

This clone was seen many times. The CDR3 here is CATAWGWSTGELFF. CDR3 DNA: TGCGCCACCGCATGGGGATGGAGCACCGGGGAGCTGTTTTTT. The V call is TRBV5-1, the J call TRBJ2-2; D is uncertain. V shed 9 bases and J shed 4 bases, with 16 bases lying between them. Germline CDR1 is SGHRS and CDR2 is YFSETQ. This CDR3 spans 14 amino acids.

This clone has more than one count but fewer than ten. The chain links TRBV6-1 to TRBJ2-7; the match to TRBD2 covers 8 bases. The CDR3 sequence is 14 residues long. Germline values: CDR1 MNHNS, CDR2 SASEGT. The junction had 8 bases not matched to a gene; V was cut back by 6 bases and J by 4 bases. This CDR3 reads CASRTGTSKYEQYF. The CDR3 nucleotides are TGTGCCAGCAGAACCGGGACTAGTAAATACGAGCAGTACTTC.

With regard to this clone: One end of the junction does not line up with germline, which may come from a read error. For the CDR3, the DNA is TGTGCCAGCCCCGGTGAGCTGTTTTTT. Translating it yields CASPGELFF. The chain links TRBV6-4 to TRBJ2-2, with unresolved D. The CDR3 spans 9 residues. Germline V gives CDR1 MRHNA, CDR2 SNTAGT.